These 32 T cell receptor beta chains were sequenced from one sample in a study of blood T cell repertoires in COVID-19. Sequenced by immunoSEQ multiplex PCR; TCRdb stores in-frame clones only, minus some. There are under 150,000 clones in the sample; 70% to 90% occur only once, and roughly 7.6% lies in the top ten. Sequenced input: peripheral blood. Receptors were obtained from a man aged 45-65 years with acute or convalescent COVID-19.

The chain recombines TRBV6-6 with TRBJ2-5; tentatively, D is TRBD1 (6 bases). The CDR3 runs 16 residues. The V end was cut by 7 bases, the J end by 4 bases, with 22 bases between. The germline V gene encodes CDR1 MNHNY and CDR2 SVGAGI (reference sequence). The CDR3 protein is CASIEQGSRSGETQYF. The CDR3 DNA sequence: TGTGCCAGCATCGAACAGGGAAGTCGAAGTGGAGAGACCCAGTACTTC.

V usage is TRBV9 and J usage is TRBJ1-3; TRBD1 matches 7 bases. The germline gives CDR1 SGDLS, CDR2 YYNGEE. CDR3 length: 15 residues. J was trimmed by 4 bases and V by 3 bases; bases with no gene match: 7. The CDR3 sequence: CASSALQGNGNTIYF. DNA of the CDR3: TGTGCCAGCAGCGCGTTACAGGGGAACGGAAACACCATATATTTT.

The rearrangement links TRBV9 to TRBJ1-2, with 9 nucleotides matching TRBD1. CDR1 SGDLS and CDR2 YYNGEE come from the germline V gene. The ends lost 0 bases at V and 7 bases at J; junction bases unmatched: 7. The CDR3 sequence is 15 residues long. CDR3 amino acids: CASSVAPGQGVGYTF. The CDR3 DNA follows: TGTGCCAGCAGCGTAGCTCCGGGACAGGGAGTTGGCTACACCTTC.

The gene calls are TRBV6-2 or TRBV6-3 and TRBJ2-7; 7 nucleotides line up with TRBD1. Trimming took 6 bases from V and 5 from J; bases not matched to a gene: 4. Germline loops: CDR1 MNHEY, CDR2 SVGEGT. The CDR3 contains 12 residues. For the CDR3, the DNA is TGTGCCAGCAGCGACAGGGCCAACGAGCAGTACTTC. It yields the protein CASSDRANEQYF.

Here the CDR3 DNA reads TGTGCCTGGATCCCGGGACAGGAGATAGATACGCAGTATTTT. This codes for CAWIPGQEIDTQYF. The chain uses TRBV30 and TRBJ2-3, with 8 bases identical to TRBD1. The CDR3 contains 14 residues. The trim removed 4 bases at V and 5 bases at J, leaving 8 bases unmatched. Germline V gene data show CDR1 as GTSNPN and CDR2 as SVGIG (reference sequence). Looking up the rest from reference TRBV30 and TRBJ2-3 gives the full variable domain: SQTIHQWPATLVQPVGSPLSLECTVEGTSNPNLYWYRQAAGRGLQLLFYSVGIGQISSEVPQNLSASRPQDRQFILSSKKLLLSDSGFYLCAWIPGQEIDTQYFGPGTRLTVL.

This rearrangement joins TRBV2 to TRBJ2-1, with 11 bases aligning to TRBD2. V was pared by 7 bases and J by 11 bases, with 10 bases of the junction left unmatched. This CDR3 spans 14 amino acids. Germline-derived CDR1 and CDR2 are SNHLY and FYNNEI. In DNA form, the CDR3 reads TGTGCCAGCACTACCGGGACTAGCGGCTCCAAGCAGTTCTTC. Its translation: CASTTGTSGSKQFF.

This clone has a handful of counts. The CDR3 loop is CASSFRDRETGELFF. The CDR3, as DNA: TGTGCCAGCAGCTTCCGGGACAGGGAAACCGGGGAGCTGTTTTTT. The chain uses TRBV7-6 and TRBJ2-2; 9 bases are a match to TRBD1. The length of the CDR3 is 15 residues. The germline CDR1 and CDR2 sequences are SGHVS and FNYEAQ. Germline trimming cut 3 bases from V and 5 bases from J; bases unmatched to any gene: 4.

The chain carries TRBV6-1 and TRBJ2-7; 9 nucleotides align to TRBD2. CDR1 and CDR2 from the germline V gene are MNHNS and SASEGT. The CDR3 is made up of 16 amino acids. The V gene end was trimmed by 3 bases and the J gene end by 2 bases; junction bases not matched to a gene: 8. The CDR3 bases are TGTGCCAGCAGTGATCTAGGGCTAGCGGGGACCTACGAGCAGTACTTC. Translation: CASSDLGLAGTYEQYF.

The chain joins TRBV6-6 to TRBJ1-5; perhaps TRBD1 as D (6 bases). V gave up 6 bases and J gave up 9 bases, with 21 bases separating them. The CDR3 runs 15 residues. Germline CDR1 reads MNHNY; CDR2 reads SVGAGI (reference sequence). The CDR3 nucleotides are TGTGCCAGCAGAGAGTCTCAAGGGGGATCGGCGCCCCAGCATTTT. This translates into CASRESQGGSAPQHF.

DNA of the CDR3: TGTGCCAGCAGTTACCACGGGGGCTCCTACAATGAGCAGTTCTTC. Residues: CASSYHGGSYNEQFF. The chain recombines TRBV6-5 with TRBJ2-1; possibly TRBD2 for D (6 bases). Germline V gene sequence: CDR1 MNHEY, CDR2 SVGAGI. The CDR3 spans 15 residues. V gave up 2 bases and J gave up 0 bases, with 8 bases separating them.

V gene TRBV5-4 combines with J gene TRBJ1-6; TRBD1 is a possible D gene (5 bases). V was cut by 4 bases and J by 10 bases, with 21 bases left in between. CDR3 length: 16 residues. CDR1 and CDR2 (germline): SGHNT, YYREEE (reference sequence). The CDR3 sequence: CASSRGVPASHSPLHF. The CDR3 DNA follows: TGTGCCAGCAGCCGGGGGGTCCCCGCCTCCCACTCACCCCTCCACTTT.

This rearrangement joins TRBV11-2 to TRBJ2-7; D unresolved. The CDR3 length is 11 residues. The germline V and J ends were trimmed by 4 bases and 2 bases, with 3 bases remaining between them. The germline CDR1 and CDR2 sequences are SGHAT and FQNNGV. Here the CDR3 DNA reads TGTGCCAGCAGCTCAACCTACGAGCAGTACTTC. Translated: CASSSTYEQYF. Looking up the rest from reference TRBV11-2 and TRBJ2-7 gives the full variable domain: EAGVAQSPRYKIIEKRQSVAFWCNPISGHATLYWYQQILGQGPKLLIQFQNNGVVDDSQLPKDRFSAERLKGVDSTLKIQPAKLEDSAVYLCASSSTYEQYFGPGTRLTVT.

The chain combines TRBV5-4 with TRBJ2-1, with 13 bases identical to TRBD2. Germline trimming cut 4 bases from V and 5 bases from J; bases unmatched to any gene: 3. The CDR3 length is 15 residues. CDR1 is SGHNT and CDR2 is YYREEE in the germline V gene (reference sequence). CDR3 amino acids: CASSPGLAGNNEQFF. In DNA, the CDR3 is TGTGCCAGCAGCCCGGGACTAGCGGGAAACAATGAGCAGTTCTTC.

J is TRBJ2-7 and V is TRBV19, with D tentatively TRBD2 (6 bases). The CDR3 extends over 14 amino acids. Germline V CDR1 and CDR2: LNHDA, SQIVND (reference sequence). Trimming stripped 8 bases from V and 3 bases from J, with 17 bases between. The CDR3 bases are TGTGCCAGTCGTCGGGGCTGGGGGGACTACGAGCAGTACTTC. Protein: CASRRGWGDYEQYF.

V gene TRBV27 combines with J gene TRBJ2-3; 12 bases agree with TRBD2. The V gene end was trimmed by 3 bases and the J gene end by 0 bases; junction bases not matched to a gene: 7. Germline V CDR1 and CDR2: MNHEY, SMNVEV (reference sequence). The CDR3 has 18 residues. CDR3 sequence reads: CASSLRLAGVGSTDTQYF. In DNA form, the CDR3 reads TGTGCCAGCAGTTTGCGACTAGCGGGAGTGGGGAGCACAGATACGCAGTATTTT.

The J gene is TRBJ2-5, the V gene TRBV5-1, with 8 positions matching TRBD1. The germline gives CDR1 SGHRS, CDR2 YFSETQ. The junction had 8 bases not matched to a gene; V was cut back by 0 bases and J by 4 bases. The CDR3 extends over 16 amino acids. Here the CDR3 reads CASSLVGTGMIETQYF. The CDR3 DNA reads as TGCGCCAGCAGCTTGGTTGGGACAGGCATGATAGAGACCCAGTACTTC.

This clone is a singleton in its sample. V gene TRBV19 combines with J gene TRBJ1-1; D is possibly TRBD1 (6 bases). CDR1 is LNHDA, CDR2 SQIVND, per germline (reference sequence). The CDR3 spans 17 residues. Trimming removed 7 bases at V and 4 bases at J, with 25 bases between. CDR3 sequence reads: CASTILRGEGGSTEAFF. In nucleotides, the CDR3 is TGTGCCAGTACCATATTGCGGGGGGAAGGGGGGAGCACTGAAGCTTTCTTT.

The chain uses TRBV20-1 and TRBJ1-2, with D hard to call. Trimming removed 3 bases at V and 0 bases at J, with 8 bases between. CDR1 DFQATT and CDR2 SNEGSKA come from the germline V gene (reference sequence). CDR3 size: 13 residues. This CDR3 reads CSASSTTNYGYTF. The CDR3 region has the DNA TGCAGTGCTAGTTCGACAACTAACTATGGCTACACCTTC.

V and J are TRBV12-5 and TRBJ2-7; D remains unclear. This CDR3 region has 13 residues. Trimming left V 1 base short and J 2 bases short, with 6 bases between. CDR1 and CDR2 (germline): LGHNT, FRNRAP. CDR3 bases: TGTGCTAGTGGTTTGGGACACCCCTACGAGCAGTACTTC. Translation gives CASGLGHPYEQYF.

This clone was seen a single time. Mismatch with germline at one junction end may stem from a read error. The rearrangement uses TRBV6-5 and TRBJ2-1; TRBD2 agrees at 10 bases. Germline V gene lookup returns CDR1 MNHEY and CDR2 SVGAGI. This CDR3 region has 12 residues. CDR3 sequence reads: CASSSRAGGPIF. The CDR3 DNA reads as TGTGCCAGCAGTTCTAGAGCGGGAGGGCCAATCTTC.

In this sample, this clone turned up a few times. The V call is TRBV15, the J call TRBJ2-7, with 9 bases that match TRBD2. CDR3 length: 16 amino acids. J was trimmed by 1 base and V by 1 base; bases with no gene match: 5. Germline CDR1 and CDR2: LNHNV and YYDKDF (reference sequence). Here the CDR3 DNA reads TGTGCCACCAGCAGAGGGGGTAGCGGGAGATCCTACGAGCAGTACTTC. Translated, it gives CATSRGGSGRSYEQYF.

V usage is TRBV4-1 and J usage is TRBJ2-4; tentatively, D is TRBD1 (6 bases). Trimming left V 1 base short and J 8 bases short, with 9 bases between. This CDR3 comprises 13 residues. Germline V gene sequence: CDR1 MGHRA, CDR2 YSYEKL. The CDR3 sequence: CASSQVRGYIQYF. The CDR3 DNA reads TGCGCCAGCAGCCAAGTTAGGGGGTACATTCAGTACTTC.

This chain uses TRBV5-4 with TRBJ2-1; D ambiguous. The V end was cut by 9 bases, the J end by 7 bases, with 11 bases between. CDR3 length: 11 residues. The germline gives CDR1 SGHNT, CDR2 YYREEE (reference sequence). The chain's CDR3 is CANRSENEQFF. The CDR3 DNA reads as TGTGCCAACCGGAGTGAGAATGAGCAGTTCTTC.

The V and J genes are TRBV5-5 and TRBJ2-7, with 10 positions matching TRBD1. The junction had 2 bases not matched to a gene; V was cut back by 3 bases and J by 2 bases. This CDR3 has 14 amino acids. In germline, CDR1 is SGHKS, CDR2 YYEKEE (reference sequence). CDR3: CASSSGTGAYEQYF. CDR3 nucleotide sequence: TGTGCCAGCAGCTCAGGGACAGGGGCCTACGAGCAGTACTTC.

This chain's CDR3 is CASTPRAGGRLAGELFF. The DNA of the CDR3 is TGTGCCAGCACCCCCAGGGCGGGAGGGCGGTTAGCCGGGGAGCTGTTTTTT. The chain joins TRBV5-4 to TRBJ2-2; 9 nucleotides align to TRBD2. V was clipped by 6 bases and J by 6 bases; unmatched bases: 15. Germline V gives CDR1 SGHNT, CDR2 YYREEE (reference sequence). This CDR3 is 17 amino acids long.

The chain links TRBV6-4 to TRBJ1-6; a weak D match, TRBD1 (6 bases). The V gene's germline CDR1 is MRHNA and CDR2 SNTAGT. Between the trimmed V and J ends, which lost 3 bases and 8 bases, there was a span of 20 bases. The CDR3 is made up of 17 amino acids. CDR3 coding DNA: TGTGCCAGCAGTGAGTTGACAGGCTCTAAAGTATATTCACCCCTCCACTTT. This sequence encodes CASSELTGSKVYSPLHF.

CDR3 sequence (DNA): TGTGCCAGTAGCTCAGGGGACGCCCGCTACGAGCAGTACTTC. This translates into CASSSGDARYEQYF. This chain uses TRBV19 with TRBJ2-7; D may be TRBD1 (6 bases). The CDR3 totals 14 residues. V was shortened by 6 bases and J by 3 bases, with 15 bases between the two germline ends. Germline V lookup: CDR1 LNHDA, CDR2 SQIVND (reference sequence). Complete variable domain (other parts from reference TRBV19 and TRBJ2-7): DGGITQSPKYLFRKEGQNVTLSCEQNLNHDAMYWYRQDPGQGLRLIYYSQIVNDFQKGDIAEGYSVSREKKESFPLTVTSAQKNPTAFYLCASSSGDARYEQYFGPGTRLTVT.

This chain connects TRBV5-4 to TRBJ2-7; 7 bases match TRBD2. This CDR3 region has 13 residues. Trimming took 4 bases from V and 6 from J; bases not matched to a gene: 7. CDR1 SGHNT and CDR2 YYREEE come from the germline V gene (reference sequence). The CDR3 DNA reads TGTGCCAGCAGCCAAACTAGCGATACCGAGCAGTACTTC. Amino acid sequence: CASSQTSDTEQYF.

The chain is built from TRBV7-6 and TRBJ2-5; 7 bases are a match to TRBD1. Germline V lookup: CDR1 SGHVS, CDR2 FNYEAQ. After removal of 1 base from V and 2 bases from J, the junction contained 7 bases not matched to a gene. This CDR3 contains 16 residues. CDR3 sequence reads: CASSLEGRGWQETQYF. CDR3 DNA: TGTGCCAGCAGCTTAGAGGGCAGGGGGTGGCAAGAGACCCAGTACTTC.

V usage is TRBV27 and J usage is TRBJ1-3, with D unresolved. In germline, CDR1 is MNHEY, CDR2 SMNVEV (reference sequence). V was pared by 4 bases and J by 0 bases, with 13 bases between. The CDR3 loop spans 16 amino acids. The CDR3 loop reads CASSSWSGDSGNTIYF. The CDR3 nucleotides are TGTGCCAGCAGTTCCTGGTCGGGAGACTCTGGAAACACCATATATTTT.

This clone came up once. The J gene is TRBJ1-4, the V gene TRBV19; no clear D. Germline CDR1 reads LNHDA; CDR2 reads SQIVND (reference sequence). V lost 7 bases, J lost 5 bases, and 5 bases lay in between. There are 11 residues in the CDR3. The CDR3 reads CASIQNEKLFF. DNA for the CDR3: TGTGCCAGTATTCAAAATGAAAAACTGTTTTTT.

This chain uses TRBV6-5 with TRBJ1-2, with 7 bases identical to TRBD1. The CDR3 is made up of 14 amino acids. V lost 0 bases and J lost 5; bases outside the gene matches: 3. Germline V gene lookup returns CDR1 MNHEY and CDR2 SVGAGI. The CDR3 loop reads CASSYSDRVYGYTF. CDR3 DNA sequence: TGTGCCAGCAGTTACTCTGACAGGGTGTATGGCTACACCTTC.